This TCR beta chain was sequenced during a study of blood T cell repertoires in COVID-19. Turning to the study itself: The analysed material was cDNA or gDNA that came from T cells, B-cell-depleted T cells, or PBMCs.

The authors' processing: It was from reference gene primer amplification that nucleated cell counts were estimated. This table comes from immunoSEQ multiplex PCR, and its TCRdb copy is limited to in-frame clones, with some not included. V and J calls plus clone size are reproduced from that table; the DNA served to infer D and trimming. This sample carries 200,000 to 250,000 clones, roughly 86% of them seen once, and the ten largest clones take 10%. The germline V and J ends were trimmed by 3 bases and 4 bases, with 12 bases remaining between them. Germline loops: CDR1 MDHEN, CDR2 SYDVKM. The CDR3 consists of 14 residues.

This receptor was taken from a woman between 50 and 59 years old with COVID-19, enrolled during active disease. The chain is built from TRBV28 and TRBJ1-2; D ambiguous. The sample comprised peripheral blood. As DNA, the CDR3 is TGTGCCAGCAGTTTTCTCGGCGGGATCTATGGCTACACCTTC. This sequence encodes CASSFLGGIYGYTF.